The 27 T cell receptor beta chains below come from one sample, sequenced in a study of CD8 T cells in Susac syndrome. A quantity of about 0.45 to 1 ug RNA underwent reverse transcription using random hexamers. TCRdb passed the immunoSEQ multiplex PCR reads through MiXCR, listing each CDR3 protein once. The sample holds 95,000 to 150,000 distinct CDR3 sequences, about 94% seen once. The sequenced sample consisted of CD8+ T cells from PBMCs. The receptor source for this set is a human donor with Susac syndrome.

The chain uses TRBV10-3 and TRBJ2-3; 11 nucleotides line up with TRBD2. CDR3 size: 16 residues. After removal of 5 bases from V and 2 bases from J, the junction contained 6 bases not matched to a gene. From germline, CDR1 is ENHRY and CDR2 SYGVKD. The CDR3 here is CAISFGTSGHTDTQYF. The CDR3 region has the DNA TGTGCCATCAGTTTCGGGACTAGCGGTCACACAGATACGCAGTATTTT.

The V gene is TRBV20-1, the J gene TRBJ2-1; 8 bases fit TRBD1. CDR1 is DFQATT, CDR2 SNEGSKA, per germline (reference sequence). This CDR3 spans 17 amino acids. With V trimmed by 2 bases and J by 4 bases, 13 bases remained unmatched. The CDR3, as DNA: TGCAGTGCTAGACCCAACAAGGACAGGGAAAGATACAATGAGCAGTTCTTC. It specifies CSARPNKDRERYNEQFF.

The chain links TRBV27 to TRBJ1-2; possible D gene TRBD1, 5 bases. The ends were cut back, 3 bases at V and 8 bases at J, with 13 bases in the middle. The CDR3 contains 13 residues. Germline CDR1 and CDR2: MNHEY and SMNVEV (reference sequence). CDR3 nucleotides: TGTGCCAGCAGTTTTAAACCAGGGTCCGGCTACACCTTC. Translating gives CASSFKPGSGYTF.

This clonotype has only one observation. The J gene is TRBJ1-1, the V gene TRBV9, with D perhaps matching TRBD1 (5 bases). Looked up from germline, CDR1 is SGDLS and CDR2 is YYNGEE. The V gene lost 3 bases and the J gene lost 1 base, with 10 bases spanning the gap. This CDR3 has 14 amino acids. The CDR3: CASSAGTRNTEAFF. CDR3 in DNA: TGTGCCAGCAGCGCGGGGACGCGGAACACTGAAGCTTTCTTT.

The V gene is TRBV15, the J gene TRBJ2-1; possible D gene TRBD1, 6 bases. Trimming cost V 2 bases and J 2 bases, with 16 bases left between them. Germline CDR1 is LNHNV and CDR2 is YYDKDF (reference sequence). CDR3 length equals 17 residues. CDR3 region: CATSRSLHRATYNEQFF. The CDR3 nucleotides read TGTGCCACCAGCAGATCGCTACACAGGGCTACCTACAATGAGCAGTTCTTC.

The rearrangement uses TRBV5-6 and TRBJ2-7; the D is unclear. V dropped 1 base and J dropped 2 bases, with 13 bases sitting between them. CDR3 length: 15 residues. Germline values: CDR1 SGHDT, CDR2 YYEEEE. CDR3 loop: CASSLWISPPYEQYF. CDR3 DNA sequence: TGTGCCAGCAGCTTGTGGATCAGCCCGCCCTACGAGCAGTACTTC.

In DNA form, the CDR3 reads TGTGCCAGCAGCATCGGACGGCGGACGGTGGATTATGGCTACACCTTC. The encoded protein is CASSIGRRTVDYGYTF. This chain joins TRBV11-2 and TRBJ1-2; the D is unclear. The CDR3 is made up of 16 amino acids. Trimming cost V 5 bases and J 5 bases, with 21 bases left between them. Germline CDR1 reads SGHAT; CDR2 reads FQNNGV.

V usage is TRBV27 and J usage is TRBJ1-2; D may be TRBD1 (5 bases). The CDR3 sequence is 14 residues long. Trimming cost V 6 bases and J 0 bases, with 11 bases left between them. Germline CDR1 MNHEY, CDR2 SMNVEV (reference sequence). The chain's CDR3 is CASRGAGTNYGYTF. CDR3 sequence (DNA): TGTGCCAGCAGGGGAGCAGGGACTAACTATGGCTACACCTTC.

The chain has TRBV12-2 and TRBJ1-5; the D call TRBD1 from the table was never checked on the DNA. TRBV12-2 is assigned pseudogene status. The CDR3 totals 16 residues. In nucleotides, the CDR3 is TGTGCAAGCTCCAAACAGGGGGCCTATAGCAATCAGCCCCAGCATTTT. Translating it yields CASSKQGAYSNQPQHF.

The rearrangement joins TRBV19 to TRBJ2-5; TRBD1 aligns across 8 bases. After removal of 4 bases from V and 2 bases from J, the junction contained 9 bases not matched to a gene. Germline CDR1 reads LNHDA; CDR2 reads SQIVND (reference sequence). The CDR3 contains 16 residues. The CDR3 nucleotides read TGTGCCAGTAGTACTCTACGGACAGGGAGGCAAGAGACCCAGTACTTC. Translated, it gives CASSTLRTGRQETQYF.

The chain has TRBV19 and TRBJ1-2; tentative D call: TRBD1 (6 bases). The germline V gene encodes CDR1 LNHDA and CDR2 SQIVND (reference sequence). The germline V and J ends were trimmed by 4 bases and 6 bases, with 12 bases remaining between them. The CDR3 is made up of 13 amino acids. This CDR3 is CASSTGTFHGYTF. The CDR3 coding sequence is TGTGCCAGTAGTACAGGGACATTCCATGGCTACACCTTC.

The V and J genes are TRBV2 and TRBJ2-3, with 8 bases that match TRBD2. The CDR3 totals 15 residues. With V trimmed by 6 bases and J by 2 bases, 7 bases remained unmatched. CDR1 and CDR2 (germline): SNHLY, FYNNEI. The chain's CDR3 is CASRSTSGYTDTQYF. The CDR3 bases are TGTGCCAGCAGATCAACTAGCGGCTACACAGATACGCAGTATTTT.

V is TRBV7-9 and J is TRBJ1-1, with TRBD1 matching over 7 bases. Germline-derived CDR1 and CDR2 are SEHNR and FQNEAQ (reference sequence). V shed 4 bases, J shed 7 bases, and the junction held 3 bases outside the gene matches. The CDR3 contains 12 residues. CDR3 in amino acids: CASSSGQIEAFF. The CDR3, as DNA: TGTGCCAGCAGCTCGGGACAGATTGAAGCTTTCTTT.

This sequence joins TRBV19 and TRBJ1-1; D remains ambiguous. Per the germline V gene, CDR1 is LNHDA and CDR2 is SQIVND (reference sequence). The CDR3 runs to 13 residues. Trimming took off 6 bases at V and 11 bases at J, with 19 bases between the two ends. CDR3 residues: CASRTNAAQEAFF. DNA of the CDR3: TGTGCCAGTAGGACTAACGCGGCGCAAGAGGCTTTCTTT.

The chain has TRBV7-9 and TRBJ2-7; D gene uncertain. V was clipped by 6 bases and J by 1 base, with 7 bases between them. The germline V gene encodes CDR1 SEHNR and CDR2 FQNEAQ (reference sequence). The CDR3 runs 12 residues. DNA of the CDR3: TGTGCCAGCAGTTTGGAGTCCTACGAGCAGTACTTC. This sequence encodes CASSLESYEQYF. The complete variable domain, with remaining parts taken from reference TRBV7-9 and TRBJ2-7, reads DTGVSQNPRHKITKRGQNVTFRCDPISEHNRLYWYRQTLGQGPEFLTYFQNEAQLEKSRLLSDRFSAERPKGSFSTLEIQRTEQGDSAMYLCASSLESYEQYFGPGTRLTVT.

The rearrangement joins TRBV29-1 to TRBJ2-3; the match to TRBD2 covers 7 bases. Germline V lookup: CDR1 SQVTM, CDR2 ANQGSEA. This CDR3 comprises 14 residues. The ends lost 4 bases at V and 4 bases at J; junction bases unmatched: 8. The CDR3 here is CSVGLAGVADTQYF. The CDR3 coding sequence is TGCAGCGTTGGACTAGCCGGCGTAGCAGATACGCAGTATTTT.

The rearrangement links TRBV6-6 to TRBJ2-2; 8 nucleotides match TRBD2. The J segment lost 5 bases and the V segment lost 7 bases, leaving 3 bases of the junction unmatched. This CDR3 region has 13 residues. Per germline, CDR1 MNHNY and CDR2 SVGAGI (reference sequence). CDR3 sequence (DNA): TGTGCCAGCATTCCGGGGGGGACCGGGGAGCTGTTTTTT. Its translation: CASIPGGTGELFF.

V and J are TRBV11-2 and TRBJ2-7; D possibly uses TRBD1 or TRBD2 (6 bases each). The germline CDR1 and CDR2 sequences are SGHAT and FQNNGV. V was shortened by 6 bases and J by 9 bases, with 15 bases between the two germline ends. The CDR3 sequence is 12 residues long. The CDR3 DNA is TGTGCCAGCAGAATAGGGGGGTCGGGGCAGTACTTC. Translated, it gives CASRIGGSGQYF.

This clonotype occurred once. V usage is TRBV4-2 and J usage is TRBJ1-2, with a possible D match to TRBD1 (5 bases). Germline V gene data show CDR1 as LGHNA and CDR2 as YNFKEQ. The CDR3 contains 15 residues. V gave up 0 bases and J gave up 0 bases, with 8 bases separating them. The CDR3 DNA reads as TGTGCCAGCAGCCAAGATCGCAGGGCTAACTATGGCTACACCTTC. Translation: CASSQDRRANYGYTF.

This clonotype was recorded once. The chain combines TRBV6-1 with TRBJ2-1, with D perhaps given as TRBD1 or TRBD2 (6 bases each). CDR1 and CDR2 (germline): MNHNS, SASEGT. CDR3 length: 16 residues. The V gene lost 8 bases and the J gene lost 5 bases, with 22 bases spanning the gap. DNA of the CDR3: TGTGCCAGCGATCTCACCAGGGGCGGGGAACACAATGAGCAGTTCTTC. It codes for CASDLTRGGEHNEQFF.

V usage is TRBV14 and J usage is TRBJ2-2; no clear D gene. V dropped 1 base and J dropped 4 bases, with 10 bases sitting between them. The CDR3 spans 15 residues. The V gene's germline CDR1 is SGHDN and CDR2 FVKESK. The CDR3 loop reads CASSQARVGTGELFF. CDR3 bases: TGTGCCAGCAGCCAAGCGAGAGTTGGCACCGGGGAGCTGTTTTTT.

The J gene is TRBJ1-2, the V gene TRBV29-1, with 7 positions matching TRBD1. The CDR3 has 14 amino acids. CDR1 is SQVTM, CDR2 ANQGSEA, per germline. V dropped 3 bases and J dropped 3; count of bases not matched to a gene: 7. The CDR3 region is CSVDWQGEDYGYTF. In nucleotides, the CDR3 is TGCAGCGTTGATTGGCAGGGGGAGGACTATGGCTACACCTTC.

The chain couples TRBV5-6 to TRBJ2-7; no reliable D call. The V gene's germline CDR1 is SGHDT and CDR2 YYEEEE. Deletions cut 1 base from V and 3 bases from J, with 5 bases between. The CDR3 runs 12 residues. CDR3 bases: TGTGCCAGCAGCTTGAACGACTACGAGCAGTACTTC. Translating gives CASSLNDYEQYF. Filled out from reference TRBV5-6 and TRBJ2-7, the complete variable domain reads DAGVTQSPTHLIKTRGQQVTLRCSPKSGHDTVSWYQQALGQGPQFIFQYYEEEERQRGNFPDRFSGHQFPNYSSELNVNALLLGDSALYLCASSLNDYEQYFGPGTRLTVT.

This clonotype was counted only a few times. V is TRBV7-2 and J is TRBJ2-5, with 9 bases identical to TRBD2. The V segment lost 5 bases and the J segment 1 base; nucleotides outside the gene matches: 5. Looked up from germline, CDR1 is SGHTA and CDR2 is FQGNSA. The CDR3 covers 15 residues. CDR3 DNA: TGTGCCAGCAGCCGTAGCGGGGGCAGCCAAGAGACCCAGTACTTC. It encodes CASSRSGGSQETQYF.

The chain combines TRBV13 with TRBJ1-6; 7 nucleotides match TRBD1. Trimming at V came to 5 bases and at J to 9 bases, leaving 10 bases not matched to a gene. The CDR3 is 15 residues long. CDR1 is PRHDT, CDR2 FYEKMQ, per germline (reference sequence). The CDR3 spells CASSLRTGSASPLHF. The CDR3 DNA is TGTGCCAGCAGCCTTAGGACAGGAAGTGCTTCACCCCTCCACTTT.

J is TRBJ1-5 and V is TRBV27; TRBD1 might be the D (6 bases). The CDR3 sequence is 13 residues long. V gave up 3 bases and J gave up 10 bases, with 13 bases separating them. Germline V gene lookup returns CDR1 MNHEY and CDR2 SMNVEV (reference sequence). DNA for the CDR3: TGTGCCAGCAGTTTCGGGGGGGCTTTTCCCCAGCATTTT. Its translation: CASSFGGAFPQHF.

This clonotype has just one count. The chain couples TRBV2 to TRBJ2-3; 7 bases are a match to TRBD2. The CDR3 has 14 residues. Germline loops: CDR1 SNHLY, CDR2 FYNNEI. V trimming: 6 bases; J trimming: 2 bases; junction bases outside the gene matches: 5. CDR3 sequence reads: CASSPTSSTDTQYF. The DNA of the CDR3 is TGTGCCAGCAGCCCGACTAGCTCCACAGATACGCAGTATTTT.